This T cell receptor (beta chain) was recorded in a study of OX40 agonist ivuxolimab in advanced cancers. This clone occurred a few times. Its cognate antigen is unknown. Germline assignment: CDR1 MNHEY and CDR2 SMNVEV (reference sequence). Trimming cost V 2 bases and J 6 bases; bases outside gene matches: 8. This CDR3 has 15 residues. Assay: immunoSEQ multiplex PCR; the TCRdb copy retains only in-frame clones and omits some. The sample carries roughly 67,000 clones, about four fifths recorded once. Study-wide results and caveats: On average, CD8+ T cells showed a greater number of expanded clones than CD4+.

The receptor's source is an adult with an advanced solid tumor such as melanoma, head and neck, liver or kidney cancer. The starting material was CD4+ or CD8+ T cells sorted from blood, obtained in a trial of the OX40 agonist ivuxolimab. The rearrangement joins TRBV27 to TRBJ2-7, with TRBD1 identical over 9 bases. As DNA, the CDR3 is TGTGCCAGCAGTTTACGCCAGGGACAGGGCGGCGAGCAGTACTTC. Amino acids: CASSLRQGQGGEQYF.